This TCR beta chain was captured in a study of blood T cells in healthy people across ages. Study-level information: About one barcoded TCR beta cDNA was captured per two T cells.

Using a J-beta primer mix together with a sample-barcoded 5' primer, a second PCR was run for roughly 6 to 12 cycles. Tags on each cDNA molecule came from a template-switch adaptor with 12 random nucleotides. TCRdb reanalysed the 5' RACE reads using MiXCR and keeps one entry per CDR3 protein. The table includes 380,000 or so distinct CDR3 sequences, about 52% detected once. This clonotype was counted between two and nine times. The germline gives CDR1 DFQATT, CDR2 SNEGSKA (reference sequence). V lost 0 bases to trimming and J lost 4 bases, with 13 bases between them. The CDR3 has 14 amino acids. The V and J genes are TRBV20-1 and TRBJ2-7; TRBD1 or TRBD2 may be the D gene (5 bases each). The sequencing input was blood. This receptor was identified in a man in his sixties in good health. CDR3: CSARDTGPPYEQYF. The CDR3 DNA sequence: TGCAGTGCTAGAGATACGGGACCCCCTTACGAGCAGTACTTC.